Following are 5 T cell receptor beta chains from one sample sequenced in a study of neurological immune-mediated disorders. MiXCR was run by TCRdb on the 5' RACE reads, yielding one entry per CDR3 protein. This sample has more than 35,000 distinct CDR3 sequences, with about 6% found just once. Sequenced material: CD4+ T cells from blood. The receptors shown here come from a woman in her thirties or forties in good health.

This clonotype appeared many times. This rearrangement joins TRBV14 to TRBJ2-3; maybe TRBD2 (6 bases). Per germline, CDR1 SGHDN and CDR2 FVKESK. V lost 1 base to trimming and J lost 1 base, with 12 bases between them. This CDR3 is built from 16 residues. CDR3 residues: CASSQVGGIRTDTQYF. The CDR3 DNA reads as TGTGCCAGCAGCCAAGTGGGGGGAATCCGCACAGATACGCAGTATTTT.

This chain links TRBV12-3 or TRBV12-4 with TRBJ2-1, with 7 bases matching TRBD2. The CDR3 extends over 14 amino acids. Trimming took 7 bases from V and 0 from J; bases not matched to a gene: 3. CDR3 amino acids: CASTRTSSYNEQFF. CDR3 bases: TGTGCCAGCACCAGGACTAGCTCCTACAATGAGCAGTTCTTC.

This clonotype has ten or more counts. V gene TRBV7-2 combines with J gene TRBJ2-5; TRBD1 agrees at 9 bases. Germline V gene data show CDR1 as SGHTA and CDR2 as FQGNSA. This CDR3 is built from 16 residues. V lost 5 bases, J lost 4 bases, and 11 bases stayed unmatched. The CDR3 DNA reads TGTGCCAGCAGCCATAACAGGGGGCGCGTGGGAGAGACCCAGTACTTC. It is translated as CASSHNRGRVGETQYF.

Many counts were recorded for this clonotype. This chain joins TRBV20-1 and TRBJ1-2; no definite D call. The CDR3 spans 13 residues. Per the germline V gene, CDR1 is DFQATT and CDR2 is SNEGSKA (reference sequence). V lost 4 bases and J lost 0, with 9 bases in between. The CDR3: CSATDPTNYGYTF. For the CDR3, the DNA is TGCAGTGCTACTGATCCGACTAACTATGGCTACACCTTC.

There are many counts of this clonotype. This chain joins TRBV5-5 and TRBJ2-7; 10 positions match TRBD1. V lost 0 bases and J lost 6; bases outside the gene matches: 3. The length of the CDR3 is 14 residues. Germline V gene data show CDR1 as SGHKS and CDR2 as YYEKEE (reference sequence). CDR3 nucleotide sequence: TGTGCCAGCAGCTTGGGGGGACAGGGGCGCGAGCAGTACTTC. This codes for CASSLGGQGREQYF.